This TCR beta chain was sequenced for a study of blood T cell repertoires in COVID-19. Study context: Nucleic acid was either cDNA or gDNA, and it came from T cells, B-cell-depleted T cells, or PBMCs.

Original processing notes: Reference gene primer amplification gave nucleated cell count estimates. Sequenced by immunoSEQ multiplex PCR; TCRdb stores in-frame clones only, minus some. D and trimming come from the DNA, and the V and J calls and clone size come from that table. This sample has roughly 380,000 clones, with 87% found just once. Cohort allocation depended upon clinical history that participants reported. The sequenced material came from PBMCs or T cells enriched from blood (not recorded which). The TCR originated in a woman in her 30s who had recovered from COVID-19.

CDR3 sequence: CASTAGGLAGNEQFF. The CDR3 bases are TGTGCCAGCACCGCCGGTGGGCTAGCGGGGAATGAGCAGTTCTTC. The gene calls are TRBV28 and TRBJ2-1; 9 bases map to TRBD2. CDR3 length: 15 residues. The ends lost 7 bases at V and 7 bases at J; junction bases unmatched: 11. Germline V lookup: CDR1 MDHEN, CDR2 SYDVKM.